The rows below give T cell receptor beta chains drawn from one sample of a study of blood T cell repertoires in COVID-19. Here immunoSEQ multiplex PCR was the method, and the copy in TCRdb shows in-frame clones only, minus some. The table shows about 220,000 clones, with more than 65% occurring only once. Sequencing input: peripheral blood. All receptors derive from a man aged 50-60 years with active or convalescent COVID-19. Each CDR3 is given with its conserved first and last residue. The order of the fields is V gene, D gene, J gene, CDR3 protein. D genes are given only for firm matches.

TRBV9	NA	TRBJ2-7	CASSVGVAGRIYEQYF
TRBV4-3	TRBD1	TRBJ2-1	CASSQRFRDRGINEQFF
TRBV4-1	NA	TRBJ1-2	CASSQVFSYGYTF
TRBV5-1	TRBD1	TRBJ1-2	CASSLGGTGSHGYTF
TRBV6-5	NA	TRBJ2-2	CASSYGSGTGELFF
TRBV15	NA	TRBJ1-2	CATSRDRVARGYTF
TRBV3-1/TRBV3-2	NA	TRBJ2-5	CASSQDLWTAQETQYF
TRBV7-3	TRBD2	TRBJ2-2	CASSPTGGARNTGELFF
TRBV7-9	TRBD1	TRBJ1-2	CASSLALGQGAGGYTF
TRBV2	NA	TRBJ1-5	CASSEPGLNQPQHF
TRBV19	NA	TRBJ2-3	CASFDYEDTQYF
TRBV9	TRBD2	TRBJ2-3	CASSVSGGGTDTQYF
TRBV11-2	NA	TRBJ1-2	CASSVSGVYGYTF
TRBV6-1	TRBD1	TRBJ1-2	CASSERTGVYGYTF
TRBV7-3	NA	TRBJ1-2	CASSLYPRVDGYTF
TRBV18	TRBD1	TRBJ2-5	CASSLQGEETQYF
TRBV28	TRBD1	TRBJ1-1	CASSFPPGQIMNTEAFF
TRBV6-5	NA	TRBJ1-2	CASRPGVDYGYTF
TRBV18	TRBD1	TRBJ1-2	CASSSPGQGAPHTF
TRBV7-6	NA	TRBJ1-1	CASSLSRNTEAFF
TRBV10-3	NA	TRBJ1-4	CAISESGQPTTNEKLFF
TRBV7-2	NA	TRBJ2-3	CASSLYQGSDTQYF
TRBV19	NA	TRBJ1-6	CASSGRLDSPLHF
TRBV7-2	NA	TRBJ1-4	CASSLYPPPGEKLFF
TRBV28	NA	TRBJ2-5	CASSTRQGSETQYF
TRBV27	TRBD1	TRBJ1-1	CASRINRGNTEAFF
TRBV15	TRBD2	TRBJ2-3	CATSRDLWDYRTDTQYF
TRBV28	TRBD2	TRBJ2-1	CASSPYSGSSYNEQFF
TRBV7-9	NA	TRBJ1-3	CASSLAIGESDTIYF
TRBV5-1	TRBD2	TRBJ2-1	CASSLGGTSGTHEQFF
TRBV30	TRBD1	TRBJ1-2	CAWRTTGISGYTF
TRBV15	NA	TRBJ2-7	CATSGNRERSEQYF
TRBV13	NA	TRBJ2-1	CASSLLFERSSYNEQFF
TRBV6-6	TRBD1	TRBJ1-1	CASSHTGVIEAFF
TRBV18	NA	TRBJ1-4	CASSLTATNEKLFF
TRBV6-5	NA	TRBJ1-5	CASRPPGGNQPQHF
TRBV10-2	NA	TRBJ1-5	CATSQGPNQPQHF
TRBV4-3	NA	TRBJ1-6	CASSQDPGGGNNSPLHF
TRBV5-1	NA	TRBJ2-5	CASSLFRLEETQYF
TRBV27	NA	TRBJ2-1	CASSSQGPSSYNEQFF